This entry lists 21 T cell receptor beta chains sequenced from one sample in a study of T cells in Graves' hyperthyroidism and ophthalmopathy. Amplified TCR beta CDR3 regions derived from RNA transcripts. The TCR CDR3 was amplified in a first-round RT-PCR using the HTBI primer set. TCRdb reanalysed the multiplex PCR reads using MiXCR and keeps one entry per CDR3 protein. The data contain under 450,000 distinct CDR3 sequences, 15% to 18% of them seen just once; the ten biggest clones take up 7.7%. The sequencing input was blood. The source is a woman aged 18-29 years with Graves' hyperthyroidism.

In its sample, this clonotype was seen many times. The chain links TRBV3-1 to TRBJ2-1; the D call may be TRBD1 or TRBD2 (7 bases each). The length of the CDR3 is 13 residues. The germline gives CDR1 LGHDT, CDR2 YNNKEL (reference sequence). Trimming cost V 8 bases and J 9 bases, with 17 bases left between them. The CDR3 here is CASRGRGPGEQFF. The DNA of the CDR3 is TGTGCCAGCCGGGGGAGGGGGCCCGGTGAGCAGTTCTTC.

This clonotype was observed at least ten times. The rearrangement joins TRBV7-9 to TRBJ2-1; 7 nucleotides agree with TRBD2. V lost 6 bases to trimming and J lost 5 bases; unmatched junction nucleotides: 10. The CDR3 is 15 amino acids. Germline loops: CDR1 SEHNR, CDR2 FQNEAQ (reference sequence). CDR3 sequence: CASSWRASGDNEQFF. The CDR3 nucleotides are TGTGCCAGCAGTTGGAGGGCTAGCGGAGACAATGAGCAGTTCTTC.

This chain connects TRBV5-1 to TRBJ2-3; the match to TRBD2 covers 8 bases. This CDR3 is built from 16 residues. CDR1 is SGHRS and CDR2 is YFSETQ in the germline V gene. Trimming removed 6 bases from V and 3 bases from J; junction bases left unmatched: 12. The CDR3 DNA sequence: TGCGCCAGCATGGACGGGAGGGCCTCAACGACAGATACGCAGTATTTT. This encodes CASMDGRASTTDTQYF.

The chain combines TRBV29-1 with TRBJ2-7; TRBD2 matches at 7 bases. The CDR3 length is 16 residues. J was trimmed by 4 bases and V by 2 bases; bases with no gene match: 14. The germline CDR1 and CDR2 sequences are SQVTM and ANQGSEA. CDR3 sequence (DNA): TGCAGCGTTGAAAAGGTGGGGCCTAGCGGTGTTTACGAGCAGTACTTC. It specifies CSVEKVGPSGVYEQYF.

This rearrangement joins TRBV29-1 to TRBJ1-4, with D uncertain. Trimming removed 7 bases at V and 4 bases at J, with 13 bases between. The V gene's germline CDR1 is SQVTM and CDR2 ANQGSEA. The CDR3 runs to 13 residues. The CDR3 coding sequence is TGCAGCGCCACAGACGCTATTAATGAAAAACTGTTTTTT. It yields the protein CSATDAINEKLFF. Full variable domain (missing parts from reference TRBV29-1 and TRBJ1-4): SAVISQKPSRDICQRGTSLTIQCQVDSQVTMMFWYRQQPGQSLTLIATANQGSEATYESGFVIDKFPISRPNLTFSTLTVSNMSPEDSSIYLCSATDAINEKLFFGSGTQLSVL.

The V and J genes are TRBV15 and TRBJ2-7, with 8 positions matching TRBD2. This CDR3 has 14 amino acids. The V and J ends lost 4 bases and 0 bases, in that order; junction bases with no gene match: 2. Per germline, CDR1 LNHNV and CDR2 YYDKDF (reference sequence). CDR3 region: CATSTGTSSYEQYF. For the CDR3, the DNA is TGTGCCACCAGCACTGGGACTAGCTCCTACGAGCAGTACTTC.

This clonotype occurred many times. The genes are TRBV6-1 and TRBJ2-1, with TRBD1 matching over 9 bases. The trim removed 7 bases at V and 7 bases at J, leaving 8 bases unmatched. Germline-derived CDR1 and CDR2 are MNHNS and SASEGT. The CDR3 runs 14 residues. The CDR3 protein is CASIGQGHRNEQFF. The CDR3 bases are TGTGCCAGCATCGGACAGGGGCATAGGAATGAGCAGTTCTTC.

This clonotype appeared many times. The chain carries TRBV4-1 and TRBJ1-5; D may be TRBD1 (5 bases). The CDR3 length is 15 residues. Trimming removed 0 bases from V and 7 bases from J, with 13 bases in between. Germline lookup yields CDR1 MGHRA and CDR2 YSYEKL. CDR3 DNA sequence: TGCGCCAGCAGCCAAGATATCGCAGGGTGGCAGCCCCAGCATTTT. As protein: CASSQDIAGWQPQHF.

The rearrangement links TRBV5-1 to TRBJ2-1, with D maybe TRBD2 (6 bases). Germline CDR1 SGHRS, CDR2 YFSETQ. This CDR3 has 14 residues. The V gene lost 0 bases and the J gene lost 6 bases, with 10 bases spanning the gap. CDR3 amino acids: CASSLDRAGNEQFF. CDR3 nucleotide sequence: TGCGCCAGCAGCTTGGACAGAGCGGGCAATGAGCAGTTCTTC.

This clonotype was observed many times. The V call is TRBV20-1, the J call TRBJ2-7, with TRBD2 identical over 7 bases. The CDR3 sequence is 16 residues long. J lost 1 base, V lost 4 bases, and 13 bases had no gene match. CDR1 DFQATT and CDR2 SNEGSKA come from the germline V gene (reference sequence). The CDR3 nucleotides read TGCAGTGCTAAGCCCCCAGCGGGGAGAGGATCCTACGAGCAGTACTTC. Translated, it gives CSAKPPAGRGSYEQYF.

This clonotype was seen more than once but under ten times. This chain uses TRBV10-3 with TRBJ2-3; D is tentatively TRBD1 or TRBD2 (6 bases each). V was trimmed by 5 bases and J by 4 bases, leaving 13 bases between them. CDR3 length: 14 residues. CDR1 and CDR2 from the germline V gene are ENHRY and SYGVKD. CDR3 in amino acids: CAISPGAISDTQYF. The CDR3 nucleotides read TGTGCCATCAGTCCGGGGGCCATCTCAGATACGCAGTATTTT.

This clonotype came up many times. The chain combines TRBV24-1 with TRBJ1-5, with 7 bases lining up with TRBD1. Trimming at V came to 1 base and at J to 11 bases, leaving 1 base not matched to a gene. Per the germline V gene, CDR1 is KGHDR and CDR2 is SFDVKD. CDR3 length: 12 amino acids. The CDR3 coding sequence is TGTGCCACCAGTGATTTCAGGGGGGCCCAGCATTTT. It codes for CATSDFRGAQHF.

In regard to this clonotype: A read error may explain this, as a much larger clone is one base away. The chain combines TRBV6-1 with TRBJ2-7; TRBD1 matches 9 bases. V was clipped by 7 bases and J by 9 bases; unmatched bases: 22. CDR1 and CDR2 from the germline V gene are MNHNS and SASEGT. The CDR3 is made up of 17 amino acids. The CDR3 reads CASTPIPPGTGTGGQYF. The CDR3 coding sequence is TGTGCCAGCACCCCCATCCCGCCCGGGACAGGGACGGGGGGGCAGTACTTC.

This clonotype came up many times. V gene TRBV12-5 combines with J gene TRBJ2-7; D is possibly TRBD2 (7 bases). This CDR3 region has 14 residues. Germline lookup yields CDR1 LGHNT and CDR2 FRNRAP. Trimming stripped 8 bases from V and 0 bases from J, with 14 bases between. The CDR3 coding sequence is TGTGCTAGTTCTCCTCGGGGGGCCTCCTACGAGCAGTACTTC. This gives the protein CASSPRGASYEQYF.

This clonotype was observed a handful of times. V and J are TRBV5-1 and TRBJ1-3; D gene ambiguous. CDR1 SGHRS and CDR2 YFSETQ come from the germline V gene. The V gene lost 7 bases and the J gene lost 1 base, with 9 bases spanning the gap. This CDR3 spans 13 amino acids. Written as DNA, the CDR3 is TGCGCCAGCGCCCTAACATCTGGAAACACCATATATTTT. It is translated as CASALTSGNTIYF. Looking up the rest from reference TRBV5-1 and TRBJ1-3 gives the full variable domain: KAGVTQTPRYLIKTRGQQVTLSCSPISGHRSVSWYQQTPGQGLQFLFEYFSETQRNKGNFPGRFSGRQFSNSRSEMNVSTLELGDSALYLCASALTSGNTIYFGEGSWLTVV.

This clonotype was seen many times. V is TRBV5-1 and J is TRBJ1-1; TRBD1 agrees at 9 bases. Germline lookup yields CDR1 SGHRS and CDR2 YFSETQ. The CDR3 covers 14 residues. V lost 4 bases, J lost 6 bases, and 7 bases stayed unmatched. The CDR3 DNA is TGCGCCAGCAGCGGAACAGGGGGCGCGGCTGAAGCTTTCTTT. Translated: CASSGTGGAAEAFF.

The table lists this clonotype with many counts. The chain uses TRBV12-3 or TRBV12-4 and TRBJ1-3; no clear D gene. Trimming took 10 bases from V and 4 from J, leaving 14 bases between them. The CDR3 extends over 13 amino acids. In DNA, the CDR3 is TGTGCCACCTCATCCGAATCGGGAAACACCATATATTTT. The encoded protein is CATSSESGNTIYF.

This clonotype was seen at least ten times. An end of the junction differs from the germline gene, which may be a read error. The chain combines TRBV2 with TRBJ2-5; D is ambiguous. Per the germline V gene, CDR1 is SNHLY and CDR2 is FYNNEI. The CDR3 length is 15 residues. The CDR3 is CASRGPGRPEEIQYF. CDR3 nucleotide sequence: TGTGCCAGCCGAGGACCGGGCCGCCCTGAAGAGATCCAGTACTTC.

Many counts were recorded for this clonotype. The chain combines TRBV5-1 with TRBJ2-4; 7 bases are shared with TRBD2. CDR1 and CDR2 (germline): SGHRS, YFSETQ. J was trimmed by 4 bases and V by 0 bases; bases with no gene match: 4. The CDR3 extends over 15 amino acids. The CDR3 here is CASSLELATKNIQYF. CDR3 bases: TGCGCCAGCAGCTTGGAACTAGCGACGAAAAACATTCAGTACTTC.

This clonotype came up many times. The V call is TRBV5-1, the J call TRBJ1-2; 8 bases agree with TRBD1. The V and J ends lost 4 bases and 8 bases, in that order; junction bases with no gene match: 13. The CDR3 is 15 amino acids. CDR1 is SGHRS, CDR2 YFSETQ, per germline. This chain's CDR3 is CASSPIPPGGRGYTF. CDR3 DNA sequence: TGCGCCAGCAGCCCAATCCCCCCAGGGGGCCGGGGCTACACCTTC.

This clonotype was seen many times. The chain uses TRBV10-3 and TRBJ1-1; unclear D gene. The CDR3 totals 12 residues. Germline values: CDR1 ENHRY, CDR2 SYGVKD. The V and J ends lost 6 bases and 1 base respectively, with 6 bases between them. CDR3 sequence reads: CAIRGSNTEAFF. In nucleotides, the CDR3 is TGTGCCATCAGGGGATCGAACACTGAAGCTTTCTTT.